This T cell receptor beta chain was profiled in a study of blood T cell repertoires in COVID-19. Germline CDR1 and CDR2: SGDLS and YYNGEE. The V gene end was trimmed by 5 bases and the J gene end by 5 bases; junction bases not matched to a gene: 7. This CDR3 spans 15 amino acids. Sequenced by immunoSEQ multiplex PCR; TCRdb stores in-frame clones only, minus some. Of some 400,000 clones listed, about 90% are singletons. The J gene is TRBJ2-7, the V gene TRBV9; TRBD2 agrees at 13 bases. Sequenced: PBMCs or T cells enriched from blood (not recorded which). This clonotype was sampled from a woman in her thirties who had recovered from COVID-19. The CDR3 bases are TGTGCCAGCAGTTTTGGACTAGCGGGAGTAGACGAGCAGTACTTC. This gives the protein CASSFGLAGVDEQYF.